A single sample gave rise to the 7 T cell receptor beta chains below, sequenced in a study of memory CD4+ T cells and cytomegalovirus serostatus. Profiling relied on immunoSEQ multiplex PCR, and the TCRdb table lists in-frame clones only, not all of them. The table has around 50,000 clones, 60% to 80% seen once. The sort gate was single viable CD3+CD4+CD8-CD45RO+ cells for memory CD4+ T cells. The source material was memory CD4+ T cells from blood. The receptor set was obtained from an adult in good health and CMV-seronegative.

This rearrangement joins TRBV28 to TRBJ2-2; the match to TRBD2 covers 8 bases. Germline V gives CDR1 MDHEN, CDR2 SYDVKM. With V trimmed by 1 base and J by 3 bases, 10 bases remained unmatched. This CDR3 comprises 18 residues. The CDR3 DNA is TGTGCCAGCAGTTTATTACACTCGGGCGGGAGGTACACCGGGGAGCTGTTTTTT. Its translation is CASSLLHSGGRYTGELFF. Full variable domain (missing parts from reference TRBV28 and TRBJ2-2): DVKVTQSSRYLVKRTGEKVFLECVQDMDHENMFWYRQDPGLGLRLIYFSYDVKMKEKGDIPEGYSVSREKKERFSLILESASTNQTSMYLCASSLLHSGGRYTGELFFGEGSRLTVL.

The rearrangement links TRBV27 to TRBJ2-5; 7 bases map to TRBD2. The ends lost 1 base at V and 5 bases at J; junction bases unmatched: 7. This CDR3 spans 15 amino acids. CDR1 and CDR2 from the germline V gene are MNHEY and SMNVEV (reference sequence). The CDR3 spells CASSLFAGAGETQYF. In DNA form, the CDR3 reads TGTGCCAGCAGTTTATTTGCGGGAGCGGGGGAGACCCAGTACTTC.

CDR3 residues: CASSMGDRETEAFF. CDR3 nucleotide sequence: TGTGCCAGTAGTATGGGGGACAGGGAAACTGAAGCTTTCTTT. V is TRBV19 and J is TRBJ1-1, with 9 bases identical to TRBD1. J gave up 5 bases and V 3 bases, and 4 bases lay outside the gene matches. Germline CDR1 reads LNHDA; CDR2 reads SQIVND (reference sequence). The CDR3 has 14 residues. Full variable domain (outside the CDR3, taken from reference TRBV19 and TRBJ1-1): DGGITQSPKYLFRKEGQNVTLSCEQNLNHDAMYWYRQDPGQGLRLIYYSQIVNDFQKGDIAEGYSVSREKKESFPLTVTSAQKNPTAFYLCASSMGDRETEAFFGQGTRLTVV.

J is TRBJ1-5 and V is TRBV18, with D tentatively TRBD1 (5 bases). The CDR3 is made up of 14 amino acids. V was trimmed by 3 bases and J by 3 bases, leaving 9 bases between them. Germline V CDR1 and CDR2: KGHSH, LQKENI. CDR3 DNA sequence: TGTGCCAGCTCACCCCAGGGAACCAATCAGCCCCAGCATTTT. Translating it yields CASSPQGTNQPQHF. Full variable domain (missing parts from reference TRBV18 and TRBJ1-5): NAGVMQNPRHLVRRRGQEARLRCSPMKGHSHVYWYRQLPEEGLKFMVYLQKENIIDESGMPKERFSAEFPKEGPSILRIQQVVRGDSAAYFCASSPQGTNQPQHFGDGTRLSIL.

J is TRBJ2-2 and V is TRBV6-5; D assignment may be TRBD1 or TRBD2 (5 bases each). There are 16 residues in the CDR3. From germline, CDR1 is MNHEY and CDR2 SVGAGI. V dropped 1 base and J dropped 0 bases, with 9 bases sitting between them. The CDR3 DNA sequence: TGTGCCAGCAGTTACTTCCAGGGAGCGAACACCGGGGAGCTGTTTTTT. It yields the protein CASSYFQGANTGELFF.

V is TRBV6-1 and J is TRBJ2-7, with D tentatively TRBD1 (6 bases). CDR1 MNHNS and CDR2 SASEGT come from the germline V gene. The length of the CDR3 is 15 residues. The ends were cut back, 4 bases at V and 5 bases at J, with 18 bases in the middle. CDR3 DNA: TGTGCCAGCAGTGTCCTCCAGGGGTTAGTCGACGAGCAGTACTTC. Translation gives CASSVLQGLVDEQYF.

This clone was detected once. The chain uses TRBV7-9 and TRBJ2-5; D ambiguous. Germline CDR1 and CDR2: SEHNR and FQNEAQ (reference sequence). The CDR3 has 15 residues. Trimming pared 2 bases from V and 0 bases from J, leaving 10 bases between. The CDR3, as DNA: TGTGCCAGCAGCTTAAGGTCCGGATACCAAGAGACCCAGTACTTC. Translating gives CASSLRSGYQETQYF.